This T cell receptor (beta chain) stems from a study of vaccination effects on CD4 cells after COVID-19 (dated by TCRdb to 2021 to 2024). Study-wide context: The ViraFEST assay stimulated PBMC with viral peptide pools and then used TCR sequencing to identify antigen-specific CD4+ T cell clonotypes by expansion. Each participant got two doses of an mRNA SARS-CoV-2 vaccine, either BNT162b2 or mRNA-1273. Pre-vaccine samples from a couple of convalescent patients were drawn 16 days and one week before the first dose, 142 and 148 days after COVID-19 diagnosis. About 2.2 million PBMC per well were cultured in IMDM with about 5.1% human AB serum, 10 IU/ml IL-2 and gentamicin, plus 10 ug/ml peptides. SARS-CoV-2 spike-specific CD4+ TCR repertoires from before and after mRNA vaccination were compared in COVID-19 convalescent patients and in infection-naive vaccine recipients. A total of 10 COVID-19 convalescent patients and a handful of SARS-CoV-2-naive healthy vaccine recipients were included in the full study. Cultures from other donors in the study were sequenced using the Oncomine TCR Beta short-read assay on an Illumina iSeq 100. Study-level results and caveats: In convalescent patients, the post-vaccine spike-reactive repertoire was composed mainly of new vaccine-induced clones that were largely distinct from infection-induced clones. Marked clonal contraction was observed in both infection-induced and vaccine-induced clones at late post-vaccination timepoints, consistent with waning T cell responses. Only a small number of convalescent patients were included, and no early post-infection timepoints were available, which limited the study.

In regard to this clone: Its antigen specificity is not known. No much larger clonotype is one base removed from it; base qualities were not supplied.

The germline V gene (reference sequence) specifies SGHNT as CDR1 and YYREEE as CDR2. Relative to germline, V is 0 bases shorter and J is 8 bases shorter, with 15 bases between their ends. The cysteine opens and the phenylalanine closes a CDR3 of 15 amino acids. Only the CDR3 DNA is retained, 45 bases long and in frame from the first base. After about 9 days of culture, CD4+ T cells were isolated with the EasySep CD4+ T cell isolation kit. PCR-confirmed SARS-CoV-2 infection had occurred in convalescent patients between March and December 2020, before the Alpha, Beta and Delta variants emerged in the United States. Half of the culture medium was replaced with fresh IL-2-containing medium on days 3 and 7. Unless noted otherwise, every peptide stimulation condition was grown in triplicate wells. PBMC were separated from whole blood using Ficoll-Paque Plus gradient centrifugation and were then either cryopreserved at -140C or used fresh. The QIAamp micro DNA kit was used to extract genomic DNA from the cultured CD4+ T cells.

The library was obtained by the immunoSEQ multiplex PCR assay. DNA from the cultured, isolated CD4+ T cells was subjected to TCR beta CDR3 sequencing. The original pipeline was this. The analysis removed non-productive TCR sequences, trimmed reads to the CDR3 region, and retained only CDR3s that were 7 or more amino acids long. The MANAFEST web app was used to pick out antigen-specific clonotypes by comparing their expansion in peptide wells with that in reference cultures. Positive clones required FDR<0.05 expansion versus reference and all other wells, odds ratio above 5, and frequency above 0.1% in two replicate wells. A clonotype was called cross-reactive if it was significantly expanded both in SARS-CoV-2 spike wells and in at least one common cold coronavirus spike condition. Levenshtein distance calculated with the stringdist R package was used to assess CDR3 similarity, and unrooted trees were constructed with ape in R 3.6.1. The immuneACCESS repertoire file appears here via TCRdb, limited to in-frame rearrangements. These files lack a portion of the clones; in checked studies, under half of the deficit traces to unresolved V genes, and the cause of the others is not known. V and J calls and clone size are as listed in that table; D and trimming were resolved from the DNA. This sample lists some 63,000 clones; 55% to 75% were detected once. Approximately 24% of the sample goes to the ten largest clones.

The origin of this receptor is a human donor who had a prior SARS-CoV-2 infection. The chain is made from TRBV5-4 and TRBJ2-4; the D gene is perhaps TRBD1, on 5 matching bases. The sequencing here drew on CD4+ T cells from PBMCs cultured without peptide, taken before COVID-19 vaccination. The CDR3 reads CASSLVPSRVDIQYF. The DNA sequence is given as TGTGCCAGCAGCTTGGTTCCGAGCAGGGTAGACATTCAGTACTTC.